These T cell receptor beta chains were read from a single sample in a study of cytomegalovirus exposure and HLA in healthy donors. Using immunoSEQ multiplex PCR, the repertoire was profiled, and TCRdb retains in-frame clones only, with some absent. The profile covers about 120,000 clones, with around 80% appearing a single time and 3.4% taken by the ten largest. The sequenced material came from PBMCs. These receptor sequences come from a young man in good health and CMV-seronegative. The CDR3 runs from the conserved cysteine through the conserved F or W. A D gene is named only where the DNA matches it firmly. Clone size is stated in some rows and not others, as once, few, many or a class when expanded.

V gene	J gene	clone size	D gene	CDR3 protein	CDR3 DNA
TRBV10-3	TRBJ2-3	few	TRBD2	CAISAQGGGRALPRTDTQYF	TGTGCCATCAGTGCCCAGGGGGGCGGGAGGGCCCTACCACGCACAGATACGCAGTATTTT
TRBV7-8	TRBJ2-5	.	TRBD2	CASSLVLAGGETQYF	TGTGCCAGCAGCTTAGTGCTAGCGGGCGGAGAGACCCAGTACTTC
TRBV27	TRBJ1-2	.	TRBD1	CASSFQGQGLGYTF	TGTGCCAGCAGTTTTCAGGGACAGGGCCTGGGCTACACCTTC
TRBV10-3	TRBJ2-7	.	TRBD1	CAIRPRDSSSYEQYF	TGTGCCATCAGACCCCGGGACAGCAGCTCCTACGAGCAGTACTTC
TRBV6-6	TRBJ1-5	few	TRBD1	CASRYRDRVNQPQHF	TGTGCCAGCAGGTACCGGGACAGGGTCAATCAGCCCCAGCATTTT
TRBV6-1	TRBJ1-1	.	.	CASSEGQNTEAFF	TGTGCCAGCAGTGAGGGACAGAACACTGAAGCTTTCTTT
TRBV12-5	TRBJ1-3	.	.	CASGPGESGNTIYF	TGTGCTAGTGGCCCAGGGGAATCTGGAAACACCATATATTTT
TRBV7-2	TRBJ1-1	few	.	CASSLDRSANTEAFF	TGTGCCAGCAGCTTAGACAGATCAGCGAACACTGAAGCTTTCTTT
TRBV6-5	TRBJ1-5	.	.	CASSYDSTGRHQPQHF	TGTGCCAGCAGTTACGATTCTACAGGGCGGCATCAGCCCCAGCATTTT
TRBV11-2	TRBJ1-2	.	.	CASSLEIRDGYTF	TGTGCCAGCAGCTTAGAAATCAGGGATGGCTACACCTTC
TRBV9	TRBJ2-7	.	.	CASSVVGGEQYF	TGTGCCAGCAGCGTAGTGGGGGGCGAGCAGTACTTC
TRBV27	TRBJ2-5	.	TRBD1	CASSSTGGGMETQYF	TGTGCCAGCAGTTCGACAGGGGGAGGAATGGAGACCCAGTACTTC
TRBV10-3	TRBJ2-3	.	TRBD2	CAISESIAGDTQYF	TGTGCCATCAGTGAGTCGATAGCGGGAGATACGCAGTATTTT
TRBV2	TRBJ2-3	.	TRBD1	CASTRTGVGTDTQYF	TGTGCCAGCACCCGGACAGGGGTGGGAACAGATACGCAGTATTTT
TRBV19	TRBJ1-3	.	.	CASSMRGSGNTIYF	TGTGCCAGTAGTATGCGCGGATCTGGAAACACCATATATTTT
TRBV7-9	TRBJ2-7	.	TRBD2	CASSPSGRASYEQYF	TGTGCCAGCAGCCCAAGCGGGAGAGCGTCCTACGAGCAGTACTTC
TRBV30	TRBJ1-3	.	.	CAYSLTGTGNTIYF	TGTGCCTACTCCCTAACAGGCACTGGAAACACCATATATTTT
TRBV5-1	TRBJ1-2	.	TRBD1	CASTLGGRGLSNYGYTF	TGCGCCAGCACCCTCGGGGGCAGGGGGCTTTCTAACTATGGCTACACCTTC
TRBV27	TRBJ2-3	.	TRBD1	CASSVPTGKGSTDTQYF	TGTGCCAGCAGTGTCCCGACAGGGAAGGGGAGCACAGATACGCAGTATTTT
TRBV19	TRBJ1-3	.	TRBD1	CASGDRLNSGNTIYF	TGTGCCAGTGGGGACAGGTTGAACTCCGGAAACACCATATATTTT
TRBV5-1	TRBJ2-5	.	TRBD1	CASSPRQGIGETQYF	TGCGCCAGCAGCCCCAGACAGGGGATAGGCGAGACCCAGTACTTC
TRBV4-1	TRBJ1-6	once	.	CASSGGEGSYNSPLHF	TGCGCCAGCAGCGGAGGGGAAGGCTCCTATAATTCACCCCTCCACTTT
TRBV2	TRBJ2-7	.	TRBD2	CASIRSSGYEQYF	TGTGCCAGCATTCGGTCTAGCGGGTACGAGCAGTACTTC
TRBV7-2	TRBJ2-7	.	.	CASSLASPHEQYF	TGTGCCAGCAGCTTAGCGAGCCCCCACGAGCAGTACTTC